The 6 T cell receptor beta chains listed next were all sequenced from one sample in a study of radiotherapy plus CTLA-4 blockade in lung cancer. The repertoire was sequenced with immunoSEQ multiplex PCR; TCRdb's copy has only in-frame clones and lacks some. The repertoire holds 50,000 or so clones, about 88% seen once, with 6% to 8.5% in the top ten. Sequences were derived from peripheral blood, sampled from a patient treated with radiotherapy plus ipilimumab. These receptors originate from a human donor with non-small cell lung cancer whose response to radiotherapy plus ipilimumab could not be evaluated.

The DNA of the CDR3 is TGTGCCAGCAGTTACCGCGGGCTAGCGGGCCGCGGTGAGCAGTTCTTC. This codes for CASSYRGLAGRGEQFF. The V gene is TRBV6-5, the J gene TRBJ2-1; 8 nucleotides match TRBD2. V shed 2 bases, J shed 9 bases, and the junction held 12 bases outside the gene matches. Germline CDR1 and CDR2: MNHEY and SVGAGI. CDR3 length equals 16 residues.

The table lists this clone with a few counts. Here the CDR3 reads CSVTDSPGNTIYF. CDR3 sequence (DNA): TGCAGCGTTACGGACTCCCCTGGAAACACCATATATTTT. This chain joins TRBV29-1 and TRBJ1-3; no clear D. From germline, CDR1 is SQVTM and CDR2 ANQGSEA. The CDR3 length is 13 residues. V gave up 5 bases and J gave up 2 bases, with 10 bases separating them.

This clone was counted between two and nine times. The genes are TRBV28 and TRBJ2-1, with TRBD1 matching over 9 bases. Losses at the gene ends were 5 bases for V and 3 bases for J; bases not matched to a gene: 8. Germline V lookup: CDR1 MDHEN, CDR2 SYDVKM. The CDR3 runs to 16 residues. CDR3 DNA sequence: TGTGCCAGCAGTCCGACCACAGGGGGCGGCTACAATGAGCAGTTCTTC. This gives the protein CASSPTTGGGYNEQFF.

The V and J genes are TRBV5-6 and TRBJ1-1; 7 nucleotides match TRBD1. The CDR3 runs to 16 residues. Germline values: CDR1 SGHDT, CDR2 YYEEEE. Trimming cost V 3 bases and J 0 bases; bases outside gene matches: 8. CDR3 residues: CASSSRGGVLNTEAFF. CDR3 in DNA: TGTGCCAGCAGCTCGCGAGGGGGCGTTTTGAACACTGAAGCTTTCTTT.

This chain joins TRBV9 and TRBJ2-5, with no clear D. The germline V gene has CDR1 SGDLS and CDR2 YYNGEE. Between the trimmed V and J ends, which lost 0 bases and 0 bases, there was a span of 9 bases. This CDR3 has 15 amino acids. In DNA form, the CDR3 reads TGTGCCAGCAGCGTAGGGGCCCATAACCAAGAGACCCAGTACTTC. Translating it yields CASSVGAHNQETQYF.

This clone showed up just a few times. The chain uses TRBV19 and TRBJ1-1; the match to TRBD1 covers 7 bases. Losses at the gene ends were 5 bases for V and 5 bases for J; bases not matched to a gene: 17. CDR1 is LNHDA and CDR2 is SQIVND in the germline V gene (reference sequence). CDR3 length: 17 amino acids. The CDR3 sequence is CASSRYALQGRRTEAFF. The CDR3 DNA sequence: TGTGCCAGTAGTCGCTACGCCCTACAGGGGCGGAGAACTGAAGCTTTCTTT.